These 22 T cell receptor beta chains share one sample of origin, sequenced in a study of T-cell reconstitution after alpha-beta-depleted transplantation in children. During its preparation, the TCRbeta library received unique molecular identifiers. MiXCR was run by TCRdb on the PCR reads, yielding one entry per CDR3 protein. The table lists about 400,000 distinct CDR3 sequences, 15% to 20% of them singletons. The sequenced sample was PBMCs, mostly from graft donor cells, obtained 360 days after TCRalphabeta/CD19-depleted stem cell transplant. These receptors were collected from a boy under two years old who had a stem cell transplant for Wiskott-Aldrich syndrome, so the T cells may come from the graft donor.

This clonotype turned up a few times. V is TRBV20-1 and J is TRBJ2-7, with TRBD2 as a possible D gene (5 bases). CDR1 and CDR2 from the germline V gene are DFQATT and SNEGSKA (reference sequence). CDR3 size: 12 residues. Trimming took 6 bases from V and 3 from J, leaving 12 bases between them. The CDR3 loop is CSAPRVGYEQYF. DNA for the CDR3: TGCAGTGCCCCGAGGGTGGGCTACGAGCAGTACTTC.

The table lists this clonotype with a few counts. The CDR3 spells CASSPRLAGGPADTQYF. The CDR3, as DNA: TGTGCCAGCAGCCCCCGACTAGCGGGAGGGCCTGCAGATACGCAGTATTTT. This chain joins TRBV13 and TRBJ2-3; TRBD2 matches at 14 bases. Germline CDR1 PRHDT, CDR2 FYEKMQ (reference sequence). The trim removed 5 bases at V and 4 bases at J, leaving 8 bases unmatched. The CDR3 covers 17 residues.

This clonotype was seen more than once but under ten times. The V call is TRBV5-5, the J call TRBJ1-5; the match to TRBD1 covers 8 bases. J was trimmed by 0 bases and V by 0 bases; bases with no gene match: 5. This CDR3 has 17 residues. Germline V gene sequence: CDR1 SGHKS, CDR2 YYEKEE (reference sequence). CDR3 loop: CASSLGQGIYSNQPQHF. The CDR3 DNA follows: TGTGCCAGCAGCTTGGGACAGGGGATTTATAGCAATCAGCCCCAGCATTTT.

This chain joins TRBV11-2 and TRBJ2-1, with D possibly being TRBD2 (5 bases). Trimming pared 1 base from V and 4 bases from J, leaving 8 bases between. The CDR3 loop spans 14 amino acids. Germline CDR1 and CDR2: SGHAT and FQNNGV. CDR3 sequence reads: CASSLASFYNEQFF. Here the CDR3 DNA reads TGTGCCAGCAGCTTAGCTAGCTTTTACAATGAGCAGTTCTTC.

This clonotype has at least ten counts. This CDR3 reads CASSPGTTSYNEQFF. CDR3 sequence (DNA): TGTGCCAGCAGTCCCGGGACTACCTCCTACAATGAGCAGTTCTTC. The gene calls are TRBV6-5 and TRBJ2-1; 7 bases agree with TRBD2. Germline V CDR1 and CDR2: MNHEY, SVGAGI. The CDR3 consists of 15 residues. The ends lost 5 bases at V and 0 bases at J; junction bases unmatched: 4.

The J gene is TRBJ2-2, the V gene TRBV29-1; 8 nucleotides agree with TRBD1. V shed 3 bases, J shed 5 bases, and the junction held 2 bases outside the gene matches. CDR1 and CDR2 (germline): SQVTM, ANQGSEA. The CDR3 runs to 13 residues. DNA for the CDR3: TGCAGCGTTGACAGGGGGCGGACCGGGGAGCTGTTTTTT. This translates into CSVDRGRTGELFF.

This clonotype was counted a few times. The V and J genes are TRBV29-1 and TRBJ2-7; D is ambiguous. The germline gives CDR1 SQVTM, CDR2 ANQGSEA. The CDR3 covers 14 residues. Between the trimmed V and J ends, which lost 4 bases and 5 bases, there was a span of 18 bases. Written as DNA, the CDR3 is TGCAGCGTTGGAATGGGTACCTACGTCAACGAGCAGTACTTC. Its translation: CSVGMGTYVNEQYF.

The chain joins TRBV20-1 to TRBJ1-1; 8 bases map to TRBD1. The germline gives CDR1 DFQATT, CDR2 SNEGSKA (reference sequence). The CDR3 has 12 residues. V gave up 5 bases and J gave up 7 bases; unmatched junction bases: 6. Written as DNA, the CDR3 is TGCAGTGCTGGCGGACAGGGAGGTGAAGCTTTCTTT. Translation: CSAGGQGGEAFF.

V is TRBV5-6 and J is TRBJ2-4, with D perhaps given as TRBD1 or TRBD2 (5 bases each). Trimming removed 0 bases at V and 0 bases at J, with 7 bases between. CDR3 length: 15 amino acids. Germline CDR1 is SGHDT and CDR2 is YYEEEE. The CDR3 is CASSLVGVAKNIQYF. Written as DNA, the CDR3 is TGTGCCAGCAGCTTGGTGGGGGTAGCCAAAAACATTCAGTACTTC.

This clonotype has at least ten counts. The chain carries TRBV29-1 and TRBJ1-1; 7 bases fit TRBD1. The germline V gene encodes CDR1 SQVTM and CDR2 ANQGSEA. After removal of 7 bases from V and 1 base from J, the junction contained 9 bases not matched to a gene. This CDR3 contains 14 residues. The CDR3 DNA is TGCAGCGCTCCCCGGACAGGTTCGAACACTGAAGCTTTCTTT. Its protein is CSAPRTGSNTEAFF. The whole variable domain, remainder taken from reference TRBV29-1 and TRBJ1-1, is SAVISQKPSRDICQRGTSLTIQCQVDSQVTMMFWYRQQPGQSLTLIATANQGSEATYESGFVIDKFPISRPNLTFSTLTVSNMSPEDSSIYLCSAPRTGSNTEAFFGQGTRLTVV.

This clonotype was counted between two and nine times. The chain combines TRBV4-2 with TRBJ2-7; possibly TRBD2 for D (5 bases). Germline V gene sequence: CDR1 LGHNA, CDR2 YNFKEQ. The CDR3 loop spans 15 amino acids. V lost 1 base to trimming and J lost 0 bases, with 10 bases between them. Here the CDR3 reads CASSQGDGSSYEQYF. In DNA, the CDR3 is TGTGCCAGCAGCCAAGGGGATGGGAGCTCCTACGAGCAGTACTTC.

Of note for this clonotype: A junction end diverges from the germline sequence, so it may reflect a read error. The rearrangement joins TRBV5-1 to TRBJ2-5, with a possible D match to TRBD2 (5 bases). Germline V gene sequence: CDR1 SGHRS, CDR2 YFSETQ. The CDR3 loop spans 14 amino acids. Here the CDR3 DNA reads TGCGCCGGCAGCTTGGTAAGCGGAGGAGAGACCCAGTACTTC. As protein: CAGSLVSGGETQYF.

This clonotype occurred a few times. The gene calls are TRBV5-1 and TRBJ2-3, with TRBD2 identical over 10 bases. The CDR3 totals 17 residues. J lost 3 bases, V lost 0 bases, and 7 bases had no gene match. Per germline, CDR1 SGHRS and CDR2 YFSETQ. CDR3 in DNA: TGCGCCAGCAGCTTGGGGTTTCTACTAGCGGGGACAGATACGCAGTATTTT. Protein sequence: CASSLGFLLAGTDTQYF.

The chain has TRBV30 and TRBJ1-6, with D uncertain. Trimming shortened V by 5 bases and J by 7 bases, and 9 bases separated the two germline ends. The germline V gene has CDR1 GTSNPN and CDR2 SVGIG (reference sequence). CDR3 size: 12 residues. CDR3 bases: TGTGCCTGGGGACGGAAAAATTCACCCCTCCACTTT. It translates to CAWGRKNSPLHF.

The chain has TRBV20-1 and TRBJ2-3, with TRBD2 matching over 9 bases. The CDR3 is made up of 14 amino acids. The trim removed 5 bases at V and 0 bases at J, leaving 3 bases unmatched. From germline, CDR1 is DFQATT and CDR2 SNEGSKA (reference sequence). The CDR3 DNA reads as TGCAGTGCTGAAAGCGGGGGGAGCACAGATACGCAGTATTTT. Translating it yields CSAESGGSTDTQYF.

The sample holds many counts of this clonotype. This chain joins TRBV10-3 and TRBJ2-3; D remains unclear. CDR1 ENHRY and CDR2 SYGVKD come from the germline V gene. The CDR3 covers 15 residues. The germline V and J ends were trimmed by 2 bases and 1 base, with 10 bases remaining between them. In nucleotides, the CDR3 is TGTGCCATCAGTGAGACGGCCTTTGGCACAGATACGCAGTATTTT. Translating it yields CAISETAFGTDTQYF.

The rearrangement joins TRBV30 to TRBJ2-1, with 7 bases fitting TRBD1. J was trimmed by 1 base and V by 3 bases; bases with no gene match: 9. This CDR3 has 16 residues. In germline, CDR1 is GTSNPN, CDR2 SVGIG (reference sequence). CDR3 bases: TGTGCCTGGAGGGCTTTGACAGGGTTTTCCTACAATGAGCAGTTCTTC. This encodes CAWRALTGFSYNEQFF.

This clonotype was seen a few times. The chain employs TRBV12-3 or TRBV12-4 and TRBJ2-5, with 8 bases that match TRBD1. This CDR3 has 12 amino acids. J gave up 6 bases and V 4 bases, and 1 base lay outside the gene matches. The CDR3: CASSSGGQTQYF. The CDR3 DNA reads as TGTGCCAGCAGTTCAGGGGGCCAGACCCAGTACTTC.

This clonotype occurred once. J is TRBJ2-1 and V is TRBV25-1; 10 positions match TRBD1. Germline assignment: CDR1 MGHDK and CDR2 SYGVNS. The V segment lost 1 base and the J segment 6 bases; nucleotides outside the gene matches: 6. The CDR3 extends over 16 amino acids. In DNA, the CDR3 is TGTGCCAGCAGTGAATCCGGGACAGGGGCATCCAATGAGCAGTTCTTC. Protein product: CASSESGTGASNEQFF.

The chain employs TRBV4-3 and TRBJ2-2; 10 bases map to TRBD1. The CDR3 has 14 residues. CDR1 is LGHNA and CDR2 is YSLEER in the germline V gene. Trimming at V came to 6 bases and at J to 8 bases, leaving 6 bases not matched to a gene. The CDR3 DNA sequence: TGCGCCAGCAGTCTGGACAGGGGGATAGGGGAGCTGTTTTTT. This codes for CASSLDRGIGELFF.

The DNA for the CDR3 is TGTGCCAGCAGTTTAGAATCGCTAGCGGGAGAAGGCGAGCAGTACTTC. Amino acid sequence: CASSLESLAGEGEQYF. The chain carries TRBV12-3 or TRBV12-4 and TRBJ2-7, with 10 bases that match TRBD2. The CDR3 covers 16 residues. The V and J ends lost 1 base and 6 bases, in that order; junction bases with no gene match: 9.

This chain's CDR3 is CASSSVPPSTNRYEQYF. For the CDR3, the DNA is TGTGCCAGCAGCTCGGTTCCTCCGAGTACTAATCGCTACGAGCAGTACTTC. The rearrangement joins TRBV28 to TRBJ2-7; no firm D call. The germline gives CDR1 MDHEN, CDR2 SYDVKM. The V and J ends lost 6 bases and 3 bases respectively, with 24 bases between them. CDR3 length equals 17 residues. Variable domain in full (rest from reference TRBV28 and TRBJ2-7): DVKVTQSSRYLVKRTGEKVFLECVQDMDHENMFWYRQDPGLGLRLIYFSYDVKMKEKGDIPEGYSVSREKKERFSLILESASTNQTSMYLCASSSVPPSTNRYEQYFGPGTRLTVT.